This is a list of T cell receptor beta chains from one sample in a study of blood T cells in healthy people across ages. TCRdb re-called the 5' RACE reads with MiXCR, one entry per CDR3 protein. The data show around 690,000 distinct CDR3 sequences, 45% to 65% seen once. Sequenced sample: blood. The receptors were sampled from a man aged 60 to 75 in good health. Both conserved end residues are part of each CDR3. Fields, in order: J gene, D gene, clone size, V gene, CDR3 DNA, CDR3 protein. The D gene is left open where the match is weak. Part of the rows lack a size; the others show once, few, many or a class for expanded clones.

>TRBJ1-2|NA|few|TRBV21-1
TGTGCCAGCACCGAGATGAAATCAGGGGGTAGAACTATTGGCTACACCTTC
CASTEMKSGGRTIGYTF
>TRBJ2-1|NA|NA|TRBV18
TGTGCCAGCTCACCAGGGGCAGGGCGCAACAATGAGCAGTTCTTC
CASSPGAGRNNEQFF
>TRBJ1-5|TRBD1|few|TRBV28
TGTGCCAGCAACAAGGGACAGGAACTTGGGAGCAATCAGCCCCAGCATTTT
CASNKGQELGSNQPQHF
>TRBJ2-1|NA|NA|TRBV5-1
TGCGCCAGCAGCTTCACCCCAGCCCCAGGGTACAATGAGCAGTTCTTC
CASSFTPAPGYNEQFF
>TRBJ1-1|TRBD1|NA|TRBV7-2
TGTGCCAGCCCTCAGGGGGCAGGAAACACTGAAGCTTTCTTT
CASPQGAGNTEAFF
>TRBJ2-3|NA|NA|TRBV12-3/TRBV12-4
TGTGCCAGCACCACGGAGGCGGGGGCCACCACAGATACGCAGTATTTT
CASTTEAGATTDTQYF
>TRBJ1-2|TRBD1|NA|TRBV20-1
TGCAGTGCCTCTACAGGGGGCTATGGCTACACCTTC
CSASTGGYGYTF
>TRBJ2-5|NA|NA|TRBV11-2
TGTGCCAGCAGATCGAGCGTCAGGGAAGGAGAGACCCAGTACTTC
CASRSSVREGETQYF
>TRBJ1-4|TRBD1|NA|TRBV10-2
TGTGCCAGCAGGGGGACAGGGGGCGACGAAAAACTGTTTTTT
CASRGTGGDEKLFF
>TRBJ2-1|TRBD2|NA|TRBV7-9
TGTGCCAGCACGGACGAGGAGCGGGGGATGTATGAGCAGTTCTTC
CASTDEERGMYEQFF
>TRBJ2-5|TRBD2|NA|TRBV5-4
TGTGCCAGCAGCCACGGGACTACTGAAGAGACCCAGTACTTC
CASSHGTTEETQYF
>TRBJ1-1|NA|few|TRBV7-2
TGTGCCAGCAGCATTACAAGGGAAGCTTTCTTT
CASSITREAFF
>TRBJ2-1|NA|NA|TRBV7-2
TGTGCCAGCAGCCTCACCGGGAACGGGGGCCATGAGCAGTTCTTC
CASSLTGNGGHEQFF
>TRBJ2-1|TRBD1|many|TRBV5-1
TGCGCCAGCAGCAGCACAGGGGCTTCCTACAATGAGCAGTTCTTC
CASSSTGASYNEQFF
>TRBJ1-4|TRBD1|NA|TRBV2
TGTGCCAGCAGTAGGGGGCAGGGAAGCGAAAAACTGTTTTTT
CASSRGQGSEKLFF
>TRBJ2-1|TRBD2|NA|TRBV18
TGTGCCAGCCCACCGGGACTAGCGGGGGATCAACAGTTCTTC
CASPPGLAGDQQFF
>TRBJ2-5|TRBD1|NA|TRBV20-1
TGCAGTGCGGCACAGGGGGCGGCGGAGACCCAGTACTTC
CSAAQGAAETQYF